The rows below give T cell receptor beta chains drawn from one sample of a study of spatial heterogeneity in lung cancer. In TCRdb, the 5' RACE reads were re-called with MiXCR into one record per CDR3 protein. Of about 92,000 distinct CDR3 sequences in the sample, 10% to 15% are singletons; the top ten hold about 41%. The specimen comprised PBMCs, sampled at surgery. Source of these receptors: a male donor with early-stage non-small cell lung cancer. The CDR3 runs from the conserved cysteine through the conserved F or W. A D gene is named only where the DNA matches it firmly. The size field is filled for only some rows; it gives once, few, many or a size class.

size	length	J	V	D	CDR3	DNA
-	14	TRBJ2-3	TRBV20-1	-	CSARGALSTDTQYF	TGCAGTGCTAGGGGAGCCTTAAGCACAGATACGCAGTATTTT
-	14	TRBJ1-2	TRBV7-2	TRBD1	CASSPRTGLYGYTF	TGTGCCAGCAGCCCCAGGACAGGGCTCTATGGCTACACCTTC
once	14	TRBJ2-2	TRBV12-3/TRBV12-4	-	CASSPGILSGELFF	TGTGCCAGCAGTCCAGGGATCCTCTCCGGGGAGCTGTTTTTT
many	16	TRBJ2-3	TRBV7-6	TRBD1	CASSTDPDRVTDTQYF	TGTGCCAGCAGCACAGACCCCGACAGGGTCACAGATACGCAGTATTTT
-	15	TRBJ2-1	TRBV7-2	TRBD1	CASSLDRDSYNEQFF	TGTGCCAGCAGCTTGGACAGGGACTCCTACAATGAGCAGTTCTTC
few	16	TRBJ1-6	TRBV12-3/TRBV12-4	-	CASTRFGSPLKSPLHF	TGTGCCAGCACCCGTTTCGGGTCCCCACTGAAGTCCCCCCTCCACTTT
many	13	TRBJ1-2	TRBV6-2/TRBV6-3	-	CASRENGQYGYTF	TGTGCCAGCAGGGAGAACGGACAGTATGGCTACACCTTC
-	15	TRBJ2-5	TRBV15	-	CATSRDPVRYETQYF	TGTGCCACCAGCAGAGACCCAGTCCGGTACGAGACCCAGTACTTC
-	16	TRBJ2-3	TRBV4-1	-	CASSPRWQGSTDTQYF	TGCGCCAGCAGCCCTCGTTGGCAGGGTAGCACAGATACGCAGTATTTT
many	14	TRBJ2-7	TRBV7-2	-	CASSLAASPYEQYF	TGTGCCAGCAGCTTAGCGGCCTCACCCTACGAGCAGTACTTC
many	18	TRBJ2-7	TRBV27	-	CASSLRAQSGTSSYEQYF	TGTGCCAGCAGTTTAAGGGCCCAGTCGGGGACTTCCTCCTACGAGCAGTACTTC
few	15	TRBJ1-6	TRBV6-1	-	CASSEAVGASSPLHF	TGTGCCAGCAGTGAAGCGGTCGGAGCTTCTTCACCCCTCCACTTT
few	14	TRBJ2-7	TRBV21-1	-	CASNLTRGLYEQYF	TGTGCCAGCAACCTTACCAGGGGGCTCTACGAGCAGTACTTC
few	17	TRBJ2-1	TRBV12-3/TRBV12-4	-	CASSLGQKGRFYNEQFF	TGTGCCAGCAGTTTAGGACAAAAGGGCAGATTTTACAATGAGCAGTTCTTC
many	11	TRBJ1-1	TRBV29-1	-	CSVAPGTEAFF	TGCAGCGTTGCTCCGGGCACTGAAGCTTTCTTT
many	14	TRBJ1-3	TRBV10-2	-	CASSEQGIGNTIYF	TGCGCCAGCAGCGAACAGGGAATTGGAAACACCATATATTTT